Each of the 11 T cell receptor beta chains below was sequenced from the same sample in a study of cytomegalovirus exposure and HLA in healthy donors. Using immunoSEQ multiplex PCR, the repertoire was profiled, and TCRdb retains in-frame clones only, with some absent. Among some 120,000 clones listed, roughly 95% were seen once. The sequencing sample was made of PBMCs. These receptors all come from a man between 18 and 35 years old in good health and CMV-seronegative.

V and J are TRBV7-9 and TRBJ2-3; TRBD2 might be the D (6 bases). The CDR3 has 13 residues. Germline V gene data show CDR1 as SEHNR and CDR2 as FQNEAQ (reference sequence). Trimming removed 5 bases from V and 6 bases from J, with 12 bases in between. The CDR3 sequence: CASSAGGADTQYF. DNA of the CDR3: TGTGCCAGCAGCGCCGGAGGGGCGGATACGCAGTATTTT. Full variable domain (outside the CDR3, taken from reference TRBV7-9 and TRBJ2-3): DTGVSQNPRHKITKRGQNVTFRCDPISEHNRLYWYRQTLGQGPEFLTYFQNEAQLEKSRLLSDRFSAERPKGSFSTLEIQRTEQGDSAMYLCASSAGGADTQYFGPGTRLTVL.

The CDR3 spells CASSDLGGLNQPQHF. The CDR3 coding sequence is TGTGCCAGCAGTGACTTGGGGGGTCTCAATCAGCCCCAGCATTTT. The V call is TRBV2, the J call TRBJ1-5; D is perhaps TRBD1 (5 bases). V shed 3 bases and J shed 3 bases, with 12 bases lying between them. This CDR3 has 15 amino acids. Germline CDR1 SNHLY, CDR2 FYNNEI.

The chain uses TRBV27 and TRBJ1-5; TRBD1 might be the D (6 bases). The CDR3 totals 14 residues. Germline V gives CDR1 MNHEY, CDR2 SMNVEV (reference sequence). Trimming pared 8 bases from V and 6 bases from J, leaving 17 bases between. This CDR3 is CASGIQGGVQPQHF. The CDR3 bases are TGTGCCAGCGGAATACAGGGAGGGGTTCAGCCCCAGCATTTT.

The chain's CDR3 is CASSQESPGTGNTIYF. In nucleotides, the CDR3 is TGTGCCAGCAGCCAAGAATCGCCCGGGACTGGAAACACCATATATTTT. The V and J genes are TRBV4-2 and TRBJ1-3; D not resolved. The CDR3 spans 16 residues. Trimming pared 0 bases from V and 2 bases from J, leaving 11 bases between. Germline CDR1 LGHNA, CDR2 YNFKEQ.

CDR3 nucleotide sequence: TGTGCCAGCAGCTTGGGACAGGGGGCGCGAAAACAAGAGACCCAGTACTTC. Translation gives CASSLGQGARKQETQYF. This chain uses TRBV7-8 with TRBJ2-5, with TRBD1 identical over 12 bases. This CDR3 is built from 17 residues. Germline CDR1 and CDR2: SGHVS and FQNEAQ. V gave up 3 bases and J gave up 2 bases; unmatched junction bases: 7.

This rearrangement joins TRBV27 to TRBJ1-2, with 8 nucleotides matching TRBD1. V lost 3 bases and J lost 5; bases outside the gene matches: 8. Germline CDR1 reads MNHEY; CDR2 reads SMNVEV (reference sequence). The CDR3 loop spans 15 amino acids. CDR3 sequence: CASSFAARGQYGYTF. For the CDR3, the DNA is TGTGCCAGCAGTTTCGCGGCCAGGGGGCAGTATGGCTACACCTTC.

The rearrangement links TRBV28 to TRBJ2-1, with 7 bases matching TRBD1. J gave up 9 bases and V 3 bases, and 5 bases lay outside the gene matches. This CDR3 is 13 amino acids long. CDR1 and CDR2 from the germline V gene are MDHEN and SYDVKM. DNA for the CDR3: TGTGCCAGCAGTTTCCTCAGGGGGACTGAGCAGTTCTTC. Amino acids: CASSFLRGTEQFF.

The chain uses TRBV13 and TRBJ2-3; 8 bases map to TRBD1. The junction had 5 bases not matched to a gene; V was cut back by 5 bases and J by 4 bases. This CDR3 has 14 residues. Per germline, CDR1 PRHDT and CDR2 FYEKMQ (reference sequence). CDR3 sequence reads: CASSTRGRADTQYF. In nucleotides, the CDR3 is TGTGCCAGCAGCACCAGGGGGCGTGCAGATACGCAGTATTTT.

CDR3 DNA: TGTGCCAGTAGTAGGACTAGCGGGCCTTACAATGAGCAGTTCTTC. This translates into CASSRTSGPYNEQFF. J is TRBJ2-1 and V is TRBV19; 11 bases are shared with TRBD2. The trim removed 4 bases at V and 4 bases at J, leaving 3 bases unmatched. Germline V CDR1 and CDR2: LNHDA, SQIVND (reference sequence). The CDR3 has 15 amino acids.

The chain combines TRBV30 with TRBJ1-1, with D tentatively TRBD1 (5 bases). Germline values: CDR1 GTSNPN, CDR2 SVGIG (reference sequence). The CDR3 has 13 amino acids. V was clipped by 1 base and J by 1 base, with 7 bases between them. DNA of the CDR3: TGTGCCTGGAGTGCCCAGGGGAACACTGAAGCTTTCTTT. Protein: CAWSAQGNTEAFF.

The gene calls are TRBV11-3 and TRBJ2-7; no firm D call. The CDR3 runs 13 residues. Germline V gene lookup returns CDR1 SGHNT and CDR2 YENEEA. Between the trimmed V and J ends, which lost 5 bases and 5 bases, there was a span of 13 bases. CDR3 in amino acids: CASSASRYHEQYF. In DNA, the CDR3 is TGTGCCAGCAGCGCCTCTAGGTACCACGAGCAGTACTTC.